The next 8 T cell receptor beta chains were all read from a single sample in a study of control samples from healthy donors and cancer patients. Produced via immunoSEQ multiplex PCR; TCRdb's table is partial and in-frame only. The sample yields a few hundred thousand clones, about 93% seen once. The material sequenced was PBMCs. The receptors here all came from a middle-aged man with head and neck cancer.

The count of this clone is one. This chain links TRBV21-1 with TRBJ2-2; TRBD1, the D gene given by the table, was not confirmed from the DNA. TRBV21-1 constitutes a pseudogene. The CDR3 runs to 19 residues. In nucleotides, the CDR3 is TGTGCCAGCAGCCCTCAAAGACCGACAGGTTACACGAACACCGGGGAGCTGTTTTTT. It is translated as CASSPQRPTGYTNTGELFF.

The J gene is TRBJ2-5, the V gene TRBV6-5, with a weak D call TRBD2 (5 bases). The ends were cut back, 5 bases at V and 1 base at J, with 8 bases in the middle. Germline CDR1 is MNHEY and CDR2 is SVGAGI. The CDR3 contains 13 residues. CDR3 residues: CASSRTVQETQYF. As DNA, the CDR3 is TGTGCCAGCAGTCGGACTGTCCAAGAGACCCAGTACTTC.

Turning to this clone: Other DNA sequences of this sample code for an identical CDR3. The chain combines TRBV6-5 with TRBJ1-1; 7 bases are a match to TRBD1. V lost 2 bases, J lost 2 bases, and 2 bases stayed unmatched. CDR1 and CDR2 (germline): MNHEY, SVGAGI. CDR3 size: 14 residues. The CDR3 region is CASSYRQGNTEAFF. The CDR3 DNA sequence: TGTGCCAGCAGTTACCGACAGGGAAACACTGAAGCTTTCTTT.

The CDR3 loop reads CASSYFGGNQPQHF. DNA of the CDR3: TGTGCCAGCAGTTACTTCGGCGGAAATCAGCCCCAGCATTTT. The chain has TRBV6-6 and TRBJ1-5; no clear D. V dropped 1 base and J dropped 4 bases, with 8 bases sitting between them. The CDR3 length is 14 residues. CDR1 and CDR2 (germline): MNHNY, SVGAGI (reference sequence).

The rearrangement links TRBV20-1 to TRBJ2-1; D not certain. The germline CDR1 and CDR2 sequences are DFQATT and SNEGSKA (reference sequence). The V gene lost 4 bases and the J gene lost 9 bases, with 10 bases spanning the gap. CDR3 length: 11 amino acids. The CDR3 sequence: CSAKSPGEQFF. The DNA of the CDR3 is TGCAGTGCTAAATCCCCCGGTGAGCAGTTCTTC.

The rearrangement uses TRBV9 and TRBJ2-3, with D unclear. The ends were cut back, 5 bases at V and 2 bases at J, with 12 bases in the middle. CDR1 is SGDLS, CDR2 YYNGEE, per germline. This CDR3 is 14 amino acids long. CDR3 in DNA: TGTGCCAGCAGTTTTAGCAGATCCACAGATACGCAGTATTTT. This codes for CASSFSRSTDTQYF.

The chain employs TRBV19 and TRBJ1-1; 7 nucleotides align to TRBD1. The germline gives CDR1 LNHDA, CDR2 SQIVND (reference sequence). CDR3 length equals 13 residues. With V trimmed by 4 bases and J by 4 bases, 3 bases remained unmatched. CDR3: CASSTGGATEAFF. CDR3 coding DNA: TGTGCCAGTAGTACAGGGGGGGCCACTGAAGCTTTCTTT.

The chain is built from TRBV28 and TRBJ1-1; 7 bases agree with TRBD1. Trimming at V came to 6 bases and at J to 5 bases, leaving 9 bases not matched to a gene. From germline, CDR1 is MDHEN and CDR2 SYDVKM. This CDR3 has 14 amino acids. The CDR3 DNA reads TGTGCCAGCAGGTCCGGACAGGCTGGGACTGAAGCTTTCTTT. As protein: CASRSGQAGTEAFF.